This note documents a single T cell receptor (beta chain) sequence. Germline CDR1 is LGHNA and CDR2 is YNFKEQ. The CDR3 consists of 17 residues. V lost 0 bases and J lost 1; bases outside the gene matches: 4. Clones were sequenced by immunoSEQ multiplex PCR, and TCRdb holds only the in-frame ones, with some missing. The data show approximately 100,000 clones, under 75% seen once. The data are from a study of blood T cell repertoires in COVID-19. Sequenced: peripheral blood. The V call is TRBV4-2, the J call TRBJ2-1; 9 nucleotides match TRBD2. This TCR was sampled from a man aged 80 or over with acute or convalescent COVID-19. CDR3 DNA: TGTGCCAGCAGCCAAGAGGTGGGACTAGCATCCTACAATGAGCAGTTCTTC. It is translated as CASSQEVGLASYNEQFF.